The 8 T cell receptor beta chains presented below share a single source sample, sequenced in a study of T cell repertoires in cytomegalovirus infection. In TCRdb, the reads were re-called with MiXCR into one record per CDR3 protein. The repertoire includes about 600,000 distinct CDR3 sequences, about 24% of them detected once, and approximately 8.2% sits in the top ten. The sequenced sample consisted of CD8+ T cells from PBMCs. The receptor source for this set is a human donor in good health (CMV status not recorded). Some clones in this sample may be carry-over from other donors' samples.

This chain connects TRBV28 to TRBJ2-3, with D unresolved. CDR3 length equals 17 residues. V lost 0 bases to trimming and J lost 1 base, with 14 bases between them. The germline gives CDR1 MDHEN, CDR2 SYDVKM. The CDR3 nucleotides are TGTGCCAGCAGTTTATGGGTGGAGCTGTGGGGCACAGATACGCAGTATTTT. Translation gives CASSLWVELWGTDTQYF.

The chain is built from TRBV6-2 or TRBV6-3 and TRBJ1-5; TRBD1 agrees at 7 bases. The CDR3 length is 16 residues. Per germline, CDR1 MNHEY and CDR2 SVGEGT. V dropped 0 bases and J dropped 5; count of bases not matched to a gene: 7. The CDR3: CASSYSKRQGDQPQHF. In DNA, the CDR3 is TGTGCCAGCAGTTACTCGAAACGACAGGGAGATCAGCCCCAGCATTTT.

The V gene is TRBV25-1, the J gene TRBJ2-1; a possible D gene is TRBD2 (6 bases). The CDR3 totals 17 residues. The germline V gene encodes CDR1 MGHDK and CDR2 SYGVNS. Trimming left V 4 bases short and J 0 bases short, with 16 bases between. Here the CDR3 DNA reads TGTGCCAGCAGTGCTGGGACTTACTCCAGCTCCTACAATGAGCAGTTCTTC. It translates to CASSAGTYSSSYNEQFF.

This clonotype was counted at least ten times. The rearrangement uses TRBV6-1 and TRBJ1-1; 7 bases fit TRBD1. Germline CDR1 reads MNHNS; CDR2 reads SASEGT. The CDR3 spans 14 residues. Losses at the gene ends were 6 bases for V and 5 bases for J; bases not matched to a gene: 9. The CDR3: CASRESNRGTEAFF. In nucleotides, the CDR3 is TGTGCCAGCAGAGAAAGCAACAGGGGTACTGAAGCTTTCTTT.

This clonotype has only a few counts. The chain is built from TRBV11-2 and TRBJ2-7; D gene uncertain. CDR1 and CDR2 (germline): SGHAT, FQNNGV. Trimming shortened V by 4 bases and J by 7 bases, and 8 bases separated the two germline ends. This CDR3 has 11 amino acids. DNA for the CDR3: TGTGCCAGCAGCTCGATAGGGGAGCAGTACTTC. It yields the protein CASSSIGEQYF.

The DNA of the CDR3 is TGTGCCAGCAGCTTAGAGGGACAGGGTCGGTTGGAGACCCAGTACTTC. Translating gives CASSLEGQGRLETQYF. The chain joins TRBV11-1 to TRBJ2-5; 9 nucleotides match TRBD1. The trim removed 1 base at V and 5 bases at J, leaving 8 bases unmatched. CDR1 and CDR2 (germline): SGHAT, FQDESV (reference sequence). The CDR3 runs to 16 residues.

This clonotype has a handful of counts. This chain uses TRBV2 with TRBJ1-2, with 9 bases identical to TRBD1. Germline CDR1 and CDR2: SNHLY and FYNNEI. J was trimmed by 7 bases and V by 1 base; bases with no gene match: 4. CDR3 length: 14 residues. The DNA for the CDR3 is TGTGCCAGCAGTGAAGACAGGGGGCTCGGTGGCTACACCTTC. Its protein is CASSEDRGLGGYTF. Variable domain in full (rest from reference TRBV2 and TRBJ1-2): EPEVTQTPSHQVTQMGQEVILRCVPISNHLYFYWYRQILGQKVEFLVSFYNNEISEKSEIFDDQFSVERPDGSNFTLKIRSTKLEDSAMYFCASSEDRGLGGYTFGSGTRLTVV.

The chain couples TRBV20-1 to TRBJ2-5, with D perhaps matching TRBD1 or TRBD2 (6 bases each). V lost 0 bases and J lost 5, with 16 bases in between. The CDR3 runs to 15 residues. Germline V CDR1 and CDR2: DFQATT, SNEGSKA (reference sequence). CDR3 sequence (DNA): TGCAGTGCTAGAGAGTGGAGGGGGGCCAGGGAGACCCAGTACTTC. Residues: CSAREWRGARETQYF.